This T cell receptor (beta chain) appears in the sequencing data of a study of T cell repertoires and HLA-DP antigens. Study background: Pre-culture CD4+ samples used roughly 1,200 ng DNA versus approximately 0.2 ug for CD137+CD4+ sorts.

Sequencing was performed with immunoSEQ multiplex PCR; in TCRdb, only in-frame clones are kept and a portion is missing. The sample has approximately 100,000 clones; around nine tenths are singletons. The trim removed 0 bases at V and 0 bases at J, leaving 5 bases unmatched. Germline V gives CDR1 SGHRS, CDR2 YFSETQ. This CDR3 is built from 17 residues. Worth noting for this clone: Its specificity is not known.

Study-wide points: Previously undetected clones averaged about 35% and 50% against the two alleles respectively.

Negative selection yielded untouched CD4+ T cells of average about 98% purity. The specimen was CD4+ T cells from PBMCs. The V and J genes are TRBV5-1 and TRBJ2-3; 9 nucleotides line up with TRBD1. This clonotype was sampled from a man aged 45 to 65 in good health and CMV-seronegative. The CDR3: CASSLEGQGFSTDTQYF. The CDR3 bases are TGCGCCAGCAGCTTGGAGGGACAGGGATTTAGCACAGATACGCAGTATTTT.